This T cell receptor beta chain was captured in a study of T cell responses to AZD1222 COVID-19 vaccine. TCRdb keeps only in-frame clones here, not all; method: immunoSEQ multiplex PCR. Among approximately 120,000 clones listed, approximately 93% were seen once. General study points: Repertoire collection took place solely once the T cell response had peaked. There were vaccine-associated CD4 TCRs across spike, dominant at 160-218 and 743-854. White British donors predominated, females outnumbered males, and clonal diversity was possibly underestimated.

This clone was seen once. The antigen remains unidentified. The starting material was peripheral blood, obtained on day 0 of AZD1222 vaccination. This receptor was identified in an adult in good health.

The CDR3, as DNA: TGTGCCAGCAGCGCCCCTAGCGGCGGGAACTACGAGCAGTACTTC. This sequence encodes CASSAPSGGNYEQYF. The chain combines TRBV28 with TRBJ2-7; TRBD2 matches 7 bases. J gave up 3 bases and V 6 bases, and 11 bases lay outside the gene matches. There are 15 residues in the CDR3. Germline CDR1 is MDHEN and CDR2 is SYDVKM.